This T cell receptor beta chain was profiled in a study of cytomegalovirus exposure and HLA in healthy donors. The study's findings and limits: Listed as cytomegalovirus-associated were 150 or so TCR beta chains.

Details on this clone: The antigen is not known.

Libraries were prepared by immunoSEQ multiplex PCR; TCRdb keeps only in-frame clonotypes and omits some of them. The data contain tens of thousands of clones, 70% to 90% of them singletons. The CDR3 consists of 14 residues. The germline CDR1 and CDR2 sequences are MNHEY and SMNVEV (reference sequence). Trimming took 10 bases from V and 6 from J; bases not matched to a gene: 9. The sequence derives from a woman between 18 and 29 years old in good health and CMV-seropositive. The specimen sequenced was PBMCs. The chain links TRBV27 to TRBJ2-1; 10 bases fit TRBD1. CDR3 sequence reads: CATQPGQGLNEQFF. The CDR3 coding sequence is TGTGCCACCCAGCCGGGACAGGGGCTCAATGAGCAGTTCTTC.